A single sample is the source of the 12 T cell receptor beta chains below, sequenced in a study of T cells in Graves' hyperthyroidism and ophthalmopathy. RNA transcripts gave rise to amplified TCR beta CDR3 regions. First-round RT-PCR with HTBI primers amplified the TCR CDR3 region. One entry per CDR3 protein results from TCRdb running MiXCR on the multiplex PCR reads. The sample holds 550,000 to 600,000 distinct CDR3 sequences, 15% to 20% seen once. Sequenced material: blood. Receptors originate from a woman aged 18-30 years with Graves' hyperthyroidism.

In its sample, this clonotype was seen a few times. The rearrangement uses TRBV18 and TRBJ2-2, with a tentative D call TRBD1 (5 bases). The CDR3 extends over 15 amino acids. Germline V gene lookup returns CDR1 KGHSH and CDR2 LQKENI. V lost 4 bases and J lost 0, with 9 bases in between. This CDR3 is CASSRQSSNTGELFF. CDR3 in DNA: TGTGCCAGCTCACGACAGAGTTCGAACACCGGGGAGCTGTTTTTT.

In its sample, this clonotype was seen a few times. In this CDR3 the conserved last residue, phenylalanine or tryptophan, is missing, so a read error is likely. The J gene is TRBJ1-2, the V gene TRBV20-1, with 8 bases that match TRBD1. The CDR3 has 15 amino acids. Germline lookup yields CDR1 DFQATT and CDR2 SNEGSKA (reference sequence). The J segment lost 3 bases and the V segment lost 6 bases, leaving 12 bases of the junction unmatched. The CDR3, as DNA: TGCAGTGCCACCAGCGGACAGGGCGGGTACTATGGCTACACCTCC. Translating gives CSATSGQGGYYGYTS.

This clonotype was seen a handful of times. One base away lies a much larger clone, so this may be a sequencing read error. The V and J genes are TRBV2 and TRBJ1-2; tentative D call: TRBD1 (6 bases). The CDR3 is made up of 14 amino acids. The germline V gene encodes CDR1 SNHLY and CDR2 FYNNEI. The CDR3 loop reads CASSLGGFNYGHTF. In DNA, the CDR3 is TGTGCCAGCAGTTTAGGGGGGTTTAACTATGGCCACACCTTC.

This clonotype was seen at least ten times. V gene TRBV12-3 or TRBV12-4 combines with J gene TRBJ2-7; TRBD2 matches at 11 bases. After removal of 9 bases from V and 1 base from J, the junction contained 8 bases not matched to a gene. The CDR3 extends over 15 amino acids. Here the CDR3 reads CASSGGVKRSYEQYF. The CDR3 bases are TGTGCCAGTAGCGGGGGGGTTAAAAGGTCCTACGAGCAGTACTTC.

A note on this clonotype: This may come from a read error, since a much larger clone is one base off. The V call is TRBV3-1, the J call TRBJ2-5; TRBD2 might be the D (6 bases). Per the germline V gene, CDR1 is LGHDT and CDR2 is YNNKEL (reference sequence). The CDR3 totals 15 residues. CDR3 loop: CASSQVAALQETRYF. The CDR3 region has the DNA TGTGCCAGCAGCCAAGTAGCGGCTCTCCAAGAGACCCGGTACTTC.

The chain is built from TRBV24-1 and TRBJ2-2; 9 bases are shared with TRBD1. The J segment lost 6 bases and the V segment lost 7 bases, leaving 20 bases of the junction unmatched. Germline CDR1 and CDR2: KGHDR and SFDVKD. This CDR3 region has 19 residues. As DNA, the CDR3 is TGTGCCACCAGCGGCAGGGGTCCGCGGAACAGGGGGCGATCCGGGGAGCTGTTTTTT. Translated, it gives CATSGRGPRNRGRSGELFF.

This clonotype was recorded at least ten times. The CDR3 is CASSLTGGASDTQYF. As DNA, the CDR3 is TGTGCCAGCAGTCTCACAGGGGGCGCTTCAGATACGCAGTATTTT. This sequence joins TRBV28 and TRBJ2-3; TRBD1 agrees at 9 bases. J gave up 4 bases and V 5 bases, and 7 bases lay outside the gene matches. The V gene's germline CDR1 is MDHEN and CDR2 SYDVKM. The length of the CDR3 is 15 residues.

The gene calls are TRBV19 and TRBJ2-5; the D call may be TRBD1 or TRBD2 (5 bases each). Germline V gene sequence: CDR1 LNHDA, CDR2 SQIVND (reference sequence). V was shortened by 10 bases and J by 5 bases, with 17 bases between the two germline ends. CDR3 length equals 13 residues. The CDR3 here is CATSPGLRETQYF. The CDR3 region has the DNA TGTGCCACCAGCCCGGGGCTACGGGAGACCCAGTACTTC. Drawing the rest from reference TRBV19 and TRBJ2-5, the complete variable domain is DGGITQSPKYLFRKEGQNVTLSCEQNLNHDAMYWYRQDPGQGLRLIYYSQIVNDFQKGDIAEGYSVSREKKESFPLTVTSAQKNPTAFYLCATSPGLRETQYFGPGTRLLVL.

There are many counts of this clonotype. The gene calls are TRBV12-3 or TRBV12-4 and TRBJ2-3; D is undetermined. The ends were cut back, 5 bases at V and 2 bases at J, with 11 bases in the middle. CDR3 size: 14 residues. The CDR3 protein is CASSVGPNTDTQYF. As DNA, the CDR3 is TGTGCCAGCAGTGTAGGGCCCAACACAGATACGCAGTATTTT.

This clonotype occurred a few times. The CDR3 coding sequence is TGTGCCACCAGTGATCCTGGGCGGGGCACAGATACGCAGTATTTT. Protein product: CATSDPGRGTDTQYF. The gene calls are TRBV24-1 and TRBJ2-3; tentatively, D is TRBD2 (5 bases). Trimming pared 3 bases from V and 1 base from J, leaving 10 bases between. Germline assignment: CDR1 KGHDR and CDR2 SFDVKD. The CDR3 totals 15 residues.

This clonotype has a count of ten or more. This rearrangement joins TRBV6-2 or TRBV6-3 to TRBJ1-2; D unresolved. Germline V gene data show CDR1 as MNHEY and CDR2 as SVGEGT. The V end was cut by 6 bases, the J end by 8 bases, with 16 bases between. This CDR3 region has 13 residues. The CDR3 here is CASRWTQDGGYTF. The CDR3 nucleotides are TGTGCCAGCAGATGGACCCAGGACGGCGGCTACACCTTC.

The chain employs TRBV6-1 and TRBJ1-2; no reliable D call. CDR3 length: 14 amino acids. The ends were cut back, 6 bases at V and 0 bases at J, with 11 bases in the middle. Per germline, CDR1 MNHNS and CDR2 SASEGT. CDR3 DNA: TGTGCCAGCAGCCCCTATGGTTCTAACTATGGCTACACCTTC. As protein: CASSPYGSNYGYTF.